Below, one T cell receptor (beta chain) is given with its context. This record comes from a study of technical replicates of blood from a few donors. Sequencing used immunoSEQ multiplex PCR; TCRdb keeps in-frame clones, though not all of them. The table has under 80,000 clones, 95% to 97% seen once. The clonotype comes from a human donor in good health. The sequenced material came from T cells isolated from PBMCs.

CDR3 DNA sequence: TGCGCCAGCAGTCAAACAGGGGCCTCCTACGAGCAGTACTTC. It translates to CASSQTGASYEQYF. V gene TRBV5-1 combines with J gene TRBJ2-7; TRBD1 matches at 7 bases. The CDR3 is made up of 14 amino acids. With V trimmed by 5 bases and J by 0 bases, 5 bases remained unmatched. Germline loops: CDR1 SGHRS, CDR2 YFSETQ.